Following are 6 T cell receptor beta chains from one sample sequenced in a study of blood T cell repertoires in COVID-19. Profiled with immunoSEQ multiplex PCR; TCRdb holds only in-frame clones, not every one. The data show over 70,000 clones, 90% seen once. Source material: peripheral blood. These receptors came from a man aged 18 to 30 with COVID-19, enrolled during active disease.

This clone was found once. The V and J genes are TRBV6-2 or TRBV6-3 and TRBJ2-7; D possibly corresponds to TRBD1 (6 bases). The V end was cut by 5 bases, the J end by 4 bases, with 9 bases between. Germline loops: CDR1 MNHEY, CDR2 SVGEGT. CDR3 length: 12 amino acids. The CDR3 here is CASSRTEYEQYF. The DNA for the CDR3 is TGTGCCAGCAGTAGGACAGAGTACGAGCAGTACTTC.

This clone was seen more than once but under ten times. The chain joins TRBV28 to TRBJ2-1; 7 nucleotides agree with TRBD2. Germline trimming cut 1 base from V and 2 bases from J; bases unmatched to any gene: 11. Germline CDR1 reads MDHEN; CDR2 reads SYDVKM. The CDR3 spans 18 residues. The CDR3 loop reads CASSLSQSTSVTYNEQFF. The CDR3 nucleotides read TGTGCCAGCAGTTTATCCCAATCAACTAGCGTGACCTACAATGAGCAGTTCTTC. The full variable domain, in which reference TRBV28 and TRBJ2-1 provide the parts outside the CDR3, is DVKVTQSSRYLVKRTGEKVFLECVQDMDHENMFWYRQDPGLGLRLIYFSYDVKMKEKGDIPEGYSVSREKKERFSLILESASTNQTSMYLCASSLSQSTSVTYNEQFFGPGTRLTVL.

A few counts support this clone. The CDR3 DNA is TGTGCCAGCAGCCAAGGCCTAGCGGGAGGAACTGAGCAGTTCTTC. Its protein is CASSQGLAGGTEQFF. V gene TRBV3-1 (or the pseudogene TRBV3-2) combines with J gene TRBJ2-1; 11 nucleotides align to TRBD2. Germline V gives CDR1 LGHDT, CDR2 YNNKEL (reference sequence). The CDR3 contains 15 residues. With 1 base clipped from V and 9 bases from J, the junction kept 5 bases outside the gene matches.

The chain combines TRBV7-9 with TRBJ2-7; 8 bases are a match to TRBD2. This CDR3 spans 13 amino acids. Unmatched junction bases numbered 4, after V lost 3 bases and J lost 6 bases. CDR1 and CDR2 (germline): SEHNR, FQNEAQ (reference sequence). CDR3 region: CASSFKRESEQYF. CDR3 sequence (DNA): TGTGCCAGCAGCTTTAAGCGGGAGTCCGAGCAGTACTTC.

V and J are TRBV18 and TRBJ2-7; 7 bases agree with TRBD1. There are 13 residues in the CDR3. Germline V lookup: CDR1 KGHSH, CDR2 LQKENI. J was trimmed by 3 bases and V by 6 bases; bases with no gene match: 5. The CDR3 DNA reads as TGTGCCAGCTCCAAGACAGGGATCTACGAGCAGTACTTC. Amino acid sequence: CASSKTGIYEQYF.

V usage is TRBV4-3 and J usage is TRBJ2-7; TRBD1 agrees at 10 bases. Germline loops: CDR1 LGHNA, CDR2 YSLEER. There are 15 residues in the CDR3. After removal of 3 bases from V and 4 bases from J, the junction contained 6 bases not matched to a gene. CDR3 sequence: CASSHSGTGVYEQYF. The DNA for the CDR3 is TGCGCCAGCAGCCATTCCGGGACAGGGGTTTACGAGCAGTACTTC.